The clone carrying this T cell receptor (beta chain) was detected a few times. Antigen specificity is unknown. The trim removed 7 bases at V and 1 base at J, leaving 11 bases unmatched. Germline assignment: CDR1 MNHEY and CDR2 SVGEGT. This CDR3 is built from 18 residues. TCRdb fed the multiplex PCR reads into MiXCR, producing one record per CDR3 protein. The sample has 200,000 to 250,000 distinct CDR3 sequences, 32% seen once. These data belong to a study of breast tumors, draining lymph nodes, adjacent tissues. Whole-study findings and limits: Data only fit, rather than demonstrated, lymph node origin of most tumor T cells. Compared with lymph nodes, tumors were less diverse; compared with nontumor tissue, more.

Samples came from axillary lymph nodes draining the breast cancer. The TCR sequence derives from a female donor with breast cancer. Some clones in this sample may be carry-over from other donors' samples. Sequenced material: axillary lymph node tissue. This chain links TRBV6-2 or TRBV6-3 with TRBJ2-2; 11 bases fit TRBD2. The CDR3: CASTSGTSGVLNTGELFF. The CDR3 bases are TGTGCCAGCACCTCAGGGACTAGCGGTGTTTTGAACACCGGGGAGCTGTTTTTT.